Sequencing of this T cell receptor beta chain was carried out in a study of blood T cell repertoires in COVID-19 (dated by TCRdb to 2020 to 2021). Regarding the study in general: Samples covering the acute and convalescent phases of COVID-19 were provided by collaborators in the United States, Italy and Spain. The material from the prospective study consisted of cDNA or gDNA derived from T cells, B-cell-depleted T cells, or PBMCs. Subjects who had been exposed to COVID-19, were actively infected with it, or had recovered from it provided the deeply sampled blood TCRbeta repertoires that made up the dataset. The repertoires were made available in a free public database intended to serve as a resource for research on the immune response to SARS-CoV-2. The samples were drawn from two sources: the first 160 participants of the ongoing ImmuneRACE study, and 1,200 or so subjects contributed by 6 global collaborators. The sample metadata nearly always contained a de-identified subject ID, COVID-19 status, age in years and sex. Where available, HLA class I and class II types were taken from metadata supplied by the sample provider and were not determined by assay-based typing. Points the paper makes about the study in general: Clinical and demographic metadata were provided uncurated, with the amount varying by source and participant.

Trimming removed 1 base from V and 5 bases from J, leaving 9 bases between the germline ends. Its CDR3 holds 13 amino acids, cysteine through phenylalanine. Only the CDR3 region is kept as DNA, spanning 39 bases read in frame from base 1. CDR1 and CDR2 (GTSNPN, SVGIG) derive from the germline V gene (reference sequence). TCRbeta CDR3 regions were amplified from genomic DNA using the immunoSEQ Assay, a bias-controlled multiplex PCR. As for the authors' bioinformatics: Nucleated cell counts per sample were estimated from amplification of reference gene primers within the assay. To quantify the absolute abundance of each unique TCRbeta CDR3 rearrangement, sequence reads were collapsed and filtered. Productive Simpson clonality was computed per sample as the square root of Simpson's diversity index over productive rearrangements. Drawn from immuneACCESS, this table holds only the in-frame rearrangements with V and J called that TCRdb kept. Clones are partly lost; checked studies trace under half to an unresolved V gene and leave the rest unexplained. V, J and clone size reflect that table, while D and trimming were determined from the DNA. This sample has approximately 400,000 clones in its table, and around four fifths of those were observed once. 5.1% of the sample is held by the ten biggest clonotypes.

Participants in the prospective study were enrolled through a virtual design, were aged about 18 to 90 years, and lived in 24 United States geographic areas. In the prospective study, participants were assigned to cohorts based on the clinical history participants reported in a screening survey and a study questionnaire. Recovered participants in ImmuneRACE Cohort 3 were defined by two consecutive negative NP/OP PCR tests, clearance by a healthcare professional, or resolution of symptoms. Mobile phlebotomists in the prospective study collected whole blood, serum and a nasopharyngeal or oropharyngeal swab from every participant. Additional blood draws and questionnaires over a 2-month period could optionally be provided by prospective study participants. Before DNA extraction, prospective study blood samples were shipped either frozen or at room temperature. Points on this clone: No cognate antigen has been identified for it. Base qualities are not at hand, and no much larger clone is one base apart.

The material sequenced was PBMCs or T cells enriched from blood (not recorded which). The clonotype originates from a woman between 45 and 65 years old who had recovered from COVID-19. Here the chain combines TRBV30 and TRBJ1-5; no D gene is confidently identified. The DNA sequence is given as TGTGCCTGGAGTGGGGCATCGGATCAGCCCCAGCATTTT. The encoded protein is CAWSGASDQPQHF.